Below, 28 T cell receptor beta chains from the same sample are listed, as sequenced in a study of hypomethylating agent response in myelodysplastic syndrome. The assay was immunoSEQ multiplex PCR, and TCRdb's table has in-frame clones only and misses some. This sample carries 6,000 or so clones, approximately 82% of them seen once, and the ten largest clones take just over 9.5%. The input for sequencing was bone marrow, taken before or after starting hypomethylating agent treatment for myelodysplastic syndrome (not recorded which). Every receptor here comes from a human donor with myelodysplastic syndrome.

This clone was counted only a few times. The chain links TRBV19 to TRBJ1-5; maybe TRBD1 (6 bases). Trimming cost V 3 bases and J 6 bases, with 15 bases left between them. Looked up from germline, CDR1 is LNHDA and CDR2 is SQIVND (reference sequence). The CDR3 contains 15 residues. The CDR3: CASSMSGGAGQPQHF. CDR3 in DNA: TGTGCCAGTAGTATGTCTGGGGGCGCGGGTCAGCCCCAGCATTTT. The whole variable domain, filled in from reference TRBV19 and TRBJ1-5, reads DGGITQSPKYLFRKEGQNVTLSCEQNLNHDAMYWYRQDPGQGLRLIYYSQIVNDFQKGDIAEGYSVSREKKESFPLTVTSAQKNPTAFYLCASSMSGGAGQPQHFGDGTRLSIL.

The chain has TRBV5-1 and TRBJ2-5, with 10 nucleotides matching TRBD1. CDR1 and CDR2 (germline): SGHRS, YFSETQ. The trim removed 4 bases at V and 4 bases at J, leaving 10 bases unmatched. This CDR3 is built from 16 residues. The CDR3 is CASSLGQGTALETQYF. As DNA, the CDR3 is TGCGCCAGCAGCCTGGGACAGGGGACAGCTTTAGAGACCCAGTACTTC.

The V and J genes are TRBV19 and TRBJ2-2; D gene uncertain. CDR1 LNHDA and CDR2 SQIVND come from the germline V gene (reference sequence). This CDR3 region has 12 residues. V lost 5 bases to trimming and J lost 7 bases, with 8 bases between them. The CDR3 region is CASSSGFGELFF. As DNA, the CDR3 is TGTGCCAGTAGTTCTGGATTCGGGGAGCTGTTTTTT.

The chain recombines TRBV23-1 with TRBJ2-1; D is ambiguous. TRBV23-1 is sorted into the ORF group, with uncertain function. The CDR3 has 18 amino acids. Deletions cut 0 bases from V and 5 bases from J, with 20 bases between. CDR3 sequence reads: CASSQSIPTPFRNNEQFF. CDR3 in DNA: TGCGCCAGCAGTCAATCAATCCCGACCCCCTTCCGTAACAATGAGCAGTTCTTC.

The chain employs TRBV2 and TRBJ1-5; 8 positions agree with TRBD1. There are 15 residues in the CDR3. Trimming cost V 6 bases and J 1 base; bases outside gene matches: 5. Germline V gene data show CDR1 as SNHLY and CDR2 as FYNNEI. Written as DNA, the CDR3 is TGTGCCAGCAGCCCAGACAGGGGAAGCAATCAGCCCCAGCATTTT. Protein: CASSPDRGSNQPQHF.

The chain links TRBV27 to TRBJ2-2; D is possibly TRBD1 (5 bases). CDR1 is MNHEY and CDR2 is SMNVEV in the germline V gene (reference sequence). V lost 8 bases to trimming and J lost 8 bases, with 18 bases between them. There are 14 residues in the CDR3. CDR3 loop: CASRISRAPGELFF. The CDR3 coding sequence is TGTGCCAGCCGCATATCCAGGGCACCAGGGGAGCTGTTTTTT.

CDR3 DNA sequence: TGTGCCAGCTCACCACAGGACAGTTTAACTAATGAAAAACTGTTTTTT. As protein: CASSPQDSLTNEKLFF. The chain employs TRBV18 and TRBJ1-4, with D perhaps TRBD1 (6 bases). The V gene lost 1 base and the J gene lost 1 base, with 10 bases spanning the gap. Per the germline V gene, CDR1 is KGHSH and CDR2 is LQKENI. The CDR3 consists of 16 residues.

This chain joins TRBV6-1 and TRBJ1-1; 9 nucleotides agree with TRBD1. Germline V gives CDR1 MNHNS, CDR2 SASEGT. This CDR3 is 13 amino acids long. The V segment lost 6 bases and the J segment 9 bases; nucleotides outside the gene matches: 8. CDR3 nucleotide sequence: TGTGCCAGCAGGGGGGACAGGGCTGCAAAAGCTTTCTTT. This sequence encodes CASRGDRAAKAFF.

The chain combines TRBV12-5 with TRBJ1-6, with D unresolved. The CDR3 runs 17 residues. Trimming removed 2 bases from V and 7 bases from J, with 18 bases in between. Germline V gives CDR1 LGHNT, CDR2 FRNRAP. CDR3 in amino acids: CASGLIDPAALNSPLHF. The CDR3 coding sequence is TGTGCTAGTGGTTTGATCGATCCGGCAGCTTTGAATTCACCCCTCCACTTT.

This chain connects TRBV7-2 to TRBJ1-2, with TRBD1 identical over 9 bases. V lost 6 bases, J lost 5 bases, and 13 bases stayed unmatched. This CDR3 region has 16 residues. Germline-derived CDR1 and CDR2 are SGHTA and FQGNSA. The CDR3 is CASSHLTQGARYGYTF. CDR3 sequence (DNA): TGTGCCAGCAGTCACCTTACACAGGGGGCGAGATATGGCTACACCTTC.

This clone has only a few counts. J is TRBJ2-3 and V is TRBV7-2; 7 positions agree with TRBD1. The CDR3 is made up of 15 amino acids. Germline V gene sequence: CDR1 SGHTA, CDR2 FQGNSA. V was clipped by 2 bases and J by 7 bases; unmatched bases: 9. CDR3 in amino acids: CASSLSWGQHNTQYF. CDR3 nucleotide sequence: TGTGCCAGCAGCTTAAGCTGGGGACAGCACAATACGCAGTATTTT.

In this sample, this clone turned up a few times. The rearrangement links TRBV5-1 to TRBJ1-2; no clear D gene. Germline V lookup: CDR1 SGHRS, CDR2 YFSETQ. With 0 bases removed from V and 13 bases from J, the gap between germline ends came to 22 bases. The CDR3 runs 15 residues. CDR3 sequence (DNA): TGCGCCAGCAGCTTGGCTCCGGCACAACCCGAGGCTCTCACCTTC. It yields the protein CASSLAPAQPEALTF.

In DNA form, the CDR3 reads TGTGCCAGCAGCGGCAGGATCCACTACGAGCAGTACTTC. Translation: CASSGRIHYEQYF. The chain carries TRBV5-6 and TRBJ2-7; D not certain. The germline V and J ends were trimmed by 4 bases and 3 bases, with 11 bases remaining between them. Germline values: CDR1 SGHDT, CDR2 YYEEEE. The CDR3 runs 13 residues.

The rearrangement links TRBV7-2 to TRBJ1-3, with TRBD1 as a possible D gene (6 bases). The length of the CDR3 is 16 residues. Per the germline V gene, CDR1 is SGHTA and CDR2 is FQGNSA. V dropped 1 base and J dropped 4 bases, with 14 bases sitting between them. The CDR3 is CASSLVGGLEGNTIYF. DNA of the CDR3: TGTGCCAGCAGCTTAGTCGGGGGGCTGGAAGGAAACACCATATATTTT.

The chain uses TRBV6-1 and TRBJ1-5, with D possibly matching TRBD1 (5 bases). The ends were cut back, 7 bases at V and 2 bases at J, with 12 bases in the middle. Germline-derived CDR1 and CDR2 are MNHNS and SASEGT. The CDR3 covers 14 residues. The CDR3 reads CASTPRGGNQPQHF. The CDR3 DNA reads TGTGCCAGCACCCCCAGAGGGGGCAATCAGCCCCAGCATTTT.

V is TRBV5-1 and J is TRBJ2-2; 9 bases match TRBD1. This CDR3 has 17 residues. In germline, CDR1 is SGHRS, CDR2 YFSETQ. Trimming at V came to 5 bases and at J to 0 bases, leaving 8 bases not matched to a gene. DNA of the CDR3: TGCGCCAGCAGGCCACCGGGACAGGGATCGAACACCGGGGAGCTGTTTTTT. As protein: CASRPPGQGSNTGELFF.

This sequence joins TRBV5-1 and TRBJ1-3, with a possible D match to TRBD1 (5 bases). Trimming removed 0 bases from V and 2 bases from J, with 18 bases in between. The CDR3 has 18 residues. Germline assignment: CDR1 SGHRS and CDR2 YFSETQ. The CDR3 loop is CASSLAGFRGPPGNTIYF. DNA for the CDR3: TGCGCCAGCAGCTTGGCCGGTTTCCGGGGCCCCCCTGGAAACACCATATATTTT.

The chain employs TRBV11-2 and TRBJ2-3; TRBD1 matches at 9 bases. CDR1 and CDR2 from the germline V gene are SGHAT and FQNNGV. V lost 5 bases and J lost 5; bases outside the gene matches: 5. The CDR3 totals 14 residues. The CDR3 DNA is TGTGCCAGCAGCACACAGGGGGCGAAAGATACGCAGTATTTT. As protein: CASSTQGAKDTQYF.

This chain uses TRBV27 with TRBJ1-2; D gene uncertain. Germline V lookup: CDR1 MNHEY, CDR2 SMNVEV (reference sequence). The CDR3 extends over 14 amino acids. Deletions cut 5 bases from V and 3 bases from J, with 13 bases between. The CDR3 DNA follows: TGTGCCAGCAGTCCTGGCCGCAGAGACTATGGCTACACCTTC. Its protein product is CASSPGRRDYGYTF.

By frequency in the sample, this clone is large. The chain recombines TRBV6-1 with TRBJ2-5; D unresolved. CDR3 size: 15 residues. Germline V gene data show CDR1 as MNHNS and CDR2 as SASEGT. Trimming took off 4 bases at V and 2 bases at J, with 14 bases between the two ends. This chain's CDR3 is CASSGPHPKQETQYF. As DNA, the CDR3 is TGTGCCAGCAGTGGTCCGCACCCGAAGCAAGAGACCCAGTACTTC.

The genes are TRBV7-8 and TRBJ2-1, with a tentative D call TRBD2 (6 bases). The germline CDR1 and CDR2 sequences are SGHVS and FQNEAQ. V was cut by 5 bases and J by 7 bases, with 30 bases left in between. The CDR3 is 19 residues long. In DNA, the CDR3 is TGTGCCAGCAGCCCCTCTTCGGGCGGGGTGGCAGGTTTTATGAATGAGCAGTTCTTC. This codes for CASSPSSGGVAGFMNEQFF.

The chain links TRBV7-1 to TRBJ1-2; TRBD1 matches at 8 bases. TRBV7-1 counts as an open reading frame of uncertain function. The junction had 5 bases not matched to a gene; V was cut back by 7 bases and J by 4 bases. CDR3 length: 13 amino acids. CDR3 in amino acids: CASKGQGSYGYTF. CDR3 coding DNA: TGTGCCAGCAAAGGACAGGGAAGCTATGGCTACACCTTC.

V usage is TRBV11-2 and J usage is TRBJ1-1, with D uncertain. The germline CDR1 and CDR2 sequences are SGHAT and FQNNGV. Trimming removed 5 bases at V and 3 bases at J, with 19 bases between. The CDR3 contains 16 residues. The CDR3 here is CASSPGEGGYDTEAFF. The CDR3 nucleotides read TGTGCCAGCAGCCCCGGGGAGGGAGGTTATGACACTGAAGCTTTCTTT. The full variable domain, its missing parts supplied by reference TRBV11-2 and TRBJ1-1, is EAGVAQSPRYKIIEKRQSVAFWCNPISGHATLYWYQQILGQGPKLLIQFQNNGVVDDSQLPKDRFSAERLKGVDSTLKIQPAKLEDSAVYLCASSPGEGGYDTEAFFGQGTRLTVV.

This clone was counted only a few times. This rearrangement joins TRBV5-4 to TRBJ1-1; a weak D match, TRBD1 (6 bases). CDR1 SGHNT and CDR2 YYREEE come from the germline V gene (reference sequence). V was clipped by 4 bases and J by 0 bases, with 13 bases between them. CDR3 length equals 15 residues. The CDR3 reads CASSGGTSMNTEAFF. The DNA for the CDR3 is TGTGCCAGCAGCGGGGGGACATCCATGAACACTGAAGCTTTCTTT.

The J gene is TRBJ2-3, the V gene TRBV18; tentatively, D is TRBD2 (6 bases). Germline V gives CDR1 KGHSH, CDR2 LQKENI. The CDR3 has 15 amino acids. Trimming took 5 bases from V and 1 from J, leaving 13 bases between them. In DNA form, the CDR3 reads TGTGCCAGCTCAACCGTTTCGGGGGGCACAGATACGCAGTATTTT. The encoded protein is CASSTVSGGTDTQYF.

J is TRBJ2-1 and V is TRBV18; 9 nucleotides match TRBD2. V dropped 6 bases and J dropped 0; count of bases not matched to a gene: 9. This CDR3 has 17 amino acids. Germline lookup yields CDR1 KGHSH and CDR2 LQKENI. CDR3 sequence reads: CASSRGGRASSYNEQFF. In nucleotides, the CDR3 is TGTGCCAGCTCGCGGGGCGGGAGGGCCAGCTCCTACAATGAGCAGTTCTTC.

J is TRBJ1-2 and V is TRBV15; D remains ambiguous. The CDR3 is 14 residues long. V lost 1 base and J lost 8, with 14 bases in between. Germline lookup yields CDR1 LNHNV and CDR2 YYDKDF (reference sequence). CDR3 in amino acids: CATSRAEGPVGYTF. CDR3 bases: TGTGCCACCAGCAGAGCAGAAGGCCCGGTGGGCTACACCTTC.

The chain is built from TRBV25-1 and TRBJ2-3; D may be TRBD2 (5 bases). With 5 bases removed from V and 2 bases from J, the gap between germline ends came to 14 bases. The germline V gene has CDR1 MGHDK and CDR2 SYGVNS. CDR3 length equals 15 residues. The CDR3 sequence is CASSNRETITDTQYF. The DNA of the CDR3 is TGTGCCAGCAGTAACCGCGAGACTATCACAGATACGCAGTATTTT. Drawing the rest from reference TRBV25-1 and TRBJ2-3, the complete variable domain is EADIYQTPRYLVIGTGKKITLECSQTMGHDKMYWYQQDPGMELHLIHYSYGVNSTEKGDLSSESTVSRIRTEHFPLTLESARPSHTSQYLCASSNRETITDTQYFGPGTRLTVL.